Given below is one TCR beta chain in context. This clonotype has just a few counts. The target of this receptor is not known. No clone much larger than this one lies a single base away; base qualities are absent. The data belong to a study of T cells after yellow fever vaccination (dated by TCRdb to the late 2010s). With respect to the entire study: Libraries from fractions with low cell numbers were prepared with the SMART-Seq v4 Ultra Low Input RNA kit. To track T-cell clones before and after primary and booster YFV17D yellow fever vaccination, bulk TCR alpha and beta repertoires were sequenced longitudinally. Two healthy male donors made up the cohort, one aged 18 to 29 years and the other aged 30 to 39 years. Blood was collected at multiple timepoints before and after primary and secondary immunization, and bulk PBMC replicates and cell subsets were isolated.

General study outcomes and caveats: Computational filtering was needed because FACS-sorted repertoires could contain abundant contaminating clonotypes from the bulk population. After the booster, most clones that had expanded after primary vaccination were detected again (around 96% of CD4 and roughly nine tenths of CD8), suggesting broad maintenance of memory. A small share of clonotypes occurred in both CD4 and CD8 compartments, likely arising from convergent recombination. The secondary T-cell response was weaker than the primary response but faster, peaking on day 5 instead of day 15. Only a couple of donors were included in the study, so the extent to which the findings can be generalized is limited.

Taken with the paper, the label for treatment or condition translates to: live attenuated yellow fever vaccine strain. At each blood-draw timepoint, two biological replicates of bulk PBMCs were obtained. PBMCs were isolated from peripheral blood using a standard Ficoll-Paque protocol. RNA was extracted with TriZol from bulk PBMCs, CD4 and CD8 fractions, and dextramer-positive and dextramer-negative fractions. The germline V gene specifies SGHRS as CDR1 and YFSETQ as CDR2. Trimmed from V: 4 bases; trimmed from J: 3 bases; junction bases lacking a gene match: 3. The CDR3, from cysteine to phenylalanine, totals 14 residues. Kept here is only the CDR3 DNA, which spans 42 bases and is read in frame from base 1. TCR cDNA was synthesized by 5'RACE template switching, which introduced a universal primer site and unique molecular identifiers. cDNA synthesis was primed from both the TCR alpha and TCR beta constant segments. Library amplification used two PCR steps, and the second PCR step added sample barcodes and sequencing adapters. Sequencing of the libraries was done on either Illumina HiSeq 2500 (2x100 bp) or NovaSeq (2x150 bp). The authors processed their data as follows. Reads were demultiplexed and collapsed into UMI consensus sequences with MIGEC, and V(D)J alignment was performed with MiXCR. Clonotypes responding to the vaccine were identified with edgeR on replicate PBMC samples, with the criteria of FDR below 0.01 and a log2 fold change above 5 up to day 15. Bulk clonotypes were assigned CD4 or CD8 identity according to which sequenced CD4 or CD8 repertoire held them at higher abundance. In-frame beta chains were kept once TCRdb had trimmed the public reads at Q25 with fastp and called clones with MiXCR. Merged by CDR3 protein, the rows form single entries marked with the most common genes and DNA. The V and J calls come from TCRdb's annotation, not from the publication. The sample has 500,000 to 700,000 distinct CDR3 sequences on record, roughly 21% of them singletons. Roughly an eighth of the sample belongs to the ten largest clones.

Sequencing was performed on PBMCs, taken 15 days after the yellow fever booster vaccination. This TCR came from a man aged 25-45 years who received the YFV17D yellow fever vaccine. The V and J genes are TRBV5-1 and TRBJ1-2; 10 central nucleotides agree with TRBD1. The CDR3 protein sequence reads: CASSGTGADYGYTF. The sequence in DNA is TGCGCCAGCAGCGGGACAGGGGCTGACTATGGCTACACCTTC. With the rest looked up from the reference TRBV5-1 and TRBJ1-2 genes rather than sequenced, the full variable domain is KAGVTQTPRYLIKTRGQQVTLSCSPISGHRSVSWYQQTPGQGLQFLFEYFSETQRNKGNFPGRFSGRQFSNSRSEMNVSTLELGDSALYLCASSGTGADYGYTFGSGTRLTVV.